This TCR beta chain was observed in a study of cytomegalovirus exposure and HLA in healthy donors. Study observations and caveats: Reported results showed that the classifier diagnosed cytomegalovirus status with high specificity and sensitivity. Versus the roughly 670-donor mean, an Asian-associated ancestry cluster reportedly showed fewer N-insertions in a later analysis. Within a later analysis, the majority of CMV-associated TCR beta chains appeared HLA-restricted. According to an earlier analysis, most TCR beta V segments yielded productive rearrangements about 87% or about 30% of the time.

The V gene's germline CDR1 is MDHEN and CDR2 SYDVKM. V shed 3 bases and J shed 0 bases, with 9 bases lying between them. The CDR3 is 14 residues long. On this clone itself: Its antigen remains unknown.

In the PCR, 60 Vbeta and 13 Jbeta primers were used. The assay was immunoSEQ multiplex PCR, and TCRdb's table has in-frame clones only and misses some. Here the sample table reports some 70,000 clones. The chain is built from TRBV28 and TRBJ2-7; the D gene is possibly TRBD2 (5 bases). The receptor comes from a female donor in good health and CMV-seropositive. The sequenced sample was PBMCs. The CDR3 loop reads CASSFSGFSYEQYF. DNA of the CDR3: TGTGCCAGCAGTTTCTCGGGGTTCTCCTACGAGCAGTACTTC.